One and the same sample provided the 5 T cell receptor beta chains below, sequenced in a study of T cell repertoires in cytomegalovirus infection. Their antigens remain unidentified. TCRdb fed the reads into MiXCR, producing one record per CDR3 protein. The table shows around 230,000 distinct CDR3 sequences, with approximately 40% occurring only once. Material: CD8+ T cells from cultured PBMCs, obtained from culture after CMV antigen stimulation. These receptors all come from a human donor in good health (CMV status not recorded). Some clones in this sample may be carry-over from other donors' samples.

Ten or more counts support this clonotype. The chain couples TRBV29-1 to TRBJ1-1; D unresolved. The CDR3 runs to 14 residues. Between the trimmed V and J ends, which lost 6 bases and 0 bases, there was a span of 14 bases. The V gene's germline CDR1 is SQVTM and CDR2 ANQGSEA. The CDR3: CSVTGIILNTEAFF. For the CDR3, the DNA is TGCAGCGTCACCGGGATCATTTTGAACACTGAAGCTTTCTTT.

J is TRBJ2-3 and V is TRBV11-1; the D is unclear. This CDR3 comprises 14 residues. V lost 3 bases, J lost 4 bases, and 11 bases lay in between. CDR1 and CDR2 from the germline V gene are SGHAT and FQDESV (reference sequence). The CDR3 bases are TGTGCCAGCAGCTTCGGGCCCCTCGCAGATACGCAGTATTTT. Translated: CASSFGPLADTQYF.

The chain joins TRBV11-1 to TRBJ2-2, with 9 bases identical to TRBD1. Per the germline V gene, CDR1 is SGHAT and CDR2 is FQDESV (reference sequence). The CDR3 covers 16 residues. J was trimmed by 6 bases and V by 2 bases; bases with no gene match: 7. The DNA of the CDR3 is TGTGCCAGCAGCTTATCGGGACAGGGAGTCCCCGGGGAGCTGTTTTTT. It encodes CASSLSGQGVPGELFF.

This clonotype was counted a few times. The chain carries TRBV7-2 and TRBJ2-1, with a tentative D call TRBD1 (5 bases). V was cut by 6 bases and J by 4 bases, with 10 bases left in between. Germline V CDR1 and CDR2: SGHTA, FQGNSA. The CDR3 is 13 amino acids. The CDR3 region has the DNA TGTGCCAGCAGTCACGACAGTTACAATGAGCAGTTCTTC. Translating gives CASSHDSYNEQFF.

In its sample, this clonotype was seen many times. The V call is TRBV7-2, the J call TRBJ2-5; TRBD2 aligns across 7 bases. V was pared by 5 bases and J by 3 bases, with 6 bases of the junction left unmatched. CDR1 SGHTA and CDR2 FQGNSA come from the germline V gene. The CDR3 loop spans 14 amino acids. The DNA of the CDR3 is TGTGCCAGCAGCCCATCCGGGACTAAAGAGACCCAGTACTTC. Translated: CASSPSGTKETQYF.